What follows is one T cell receptor beta chain and its context. This clone appeared a single time. This clone's antigen is unknown. No much larger clone exists at a distance of one base, and base qualities are not known. For sequencing of the TCRbeta CDR3 region, genomic DNA was extracted from the sorted cells. TCRbeta CDR3 regions were sequenced using the immunoSEQ Assay. The source is immuneACCESS, and TCRdb retained only in-frame sequences with V and J called. Part of the clones is not carried over; for the studies checked, unresolved V genes explain less than half of this, and the remainder is unexplained. The sample yields tens of thousands of clones; less than 90% were counted once. Roughly 0.79% of the sample is held by the ten biggest clonotypes. This sample was taken from a study of OX40 agonist ivuxolimab in advanced cancers. Notes on the research overall: Ivuxolimab was an agonistic, fully human IgG2 monoclonal antibody directed against OX40 (CD134), a costimulatory receptor. Intravenous ivuxolimab was administered to patients every 2 weeks at six dose levels: 0.01, 0.1, 0.3, 1.5, 3 and 10 mg/kg. Among the roughly 50 dose-escalation patients, about 20 had hepatocellular carcinoma, about 15 melanoma, 9 renal cell carcinoma and 9 head and neck cancer. In the dose-escalation cohort, roughly 82% of patients were male, and the mean age was 60 years with a range of about 20 to 80. Prior anti-PD-1, anti-PD-L1 or anti-CTLA-4 therapy was permitted, and 40% of dose-escalation patients had received checkpoint inhibitors. Partial responses were achieved by three dose-escalation patients, of whom one had hepatocellular carcinoma and two had cutaneous melanoma. The purpose of peripheral TCRbeta sequencing was to test whether ivuxolimab changed TCR sequence diversity and led to clonal T-cell expansion. The paper describes the monotherapy dose-escalation part (N of about 52 patients) of the phase I trial of ivuxolimab. Paper-wide results and their limitations: In the 0.1-3.0 mg/kg groups, partial responders had among the lowest normalized peripheral clonal expansion, particularly in CD8+ T cells. On average, CD8+ T cells showed more expanded clones than CD4+ T cells after ivuxolimab. Low levels of normalized T-cell clonal expansion were also shown by some nonresponding patients. Antigen specificity was not determined for the clonally expanded peripheral T cells. Clonal expansion of both CD4+ and CD8+ blood T cells was observed from baseline to week 6 at doses 0.1 to 3.0 mg/kg.

Patients with a history of autoimmune disease or receiving systemic immunosuppression were excluded from the trial. Peripheral blood for TCR sequencing was collected from all dose cohorts at baseline, on cycle 4 day 1, and on cycle 7 day 1. The samples were drawn from a first-in-human, open-label, multicenter phase I dose-escalation trial of ivuxolimab. Adults with locally advanced or metastatic melanoma, renal cell, hepatocellular, or head and neck squamous cell carcinoma were enrolled in the trial. Before TCR sequencing, CD4+ T cells and CD8+ T cells were sorted from peripheral blood as separate populations. The specimen was CD4+ or CD8+ T cells sorted from blood, collected in a trial of the OX40 agonist ivuxolimab. This TCR was sampled from an adult with an advanced solid tumor such as melanoma, head and neck, liver or kidney cancer.

The CDR3 reads as follows: CASSLETGVGGYGYTF. The bases read TGTGCCAGCAGCTTAGAGACAGGGGTTGGAGGCTATGGCTACACCTTC. This chain joins TRBV7-9 to TRBJ1-2; 8 of the junction bases match TRBD1. From the germline V gene (reference sequence), CDR1 is SEHNR and CDR2 is FQNEAQ. Ends trimmed: V by 1 base, J by 4 bases; bases unmatched to a gene: 8. From cysteine to phenylalanine, the CDR3 is 16 amino acids long. CDR3 DNA only is kept here, 48 bases in frame from base 1.